This T cell receptor beta chain stems from a study of T cell responses to AZD1222 COVID-19 vaccine (TCRdb year 2021). Turning to the overall study: TCR sequencing covered 233 trial participants: nearly 210 given two doses of AZD1222 and 26 given two doses of MenACWY control vaccine. Trial participants were enrolled by age into subgroups of 18-55, 56-69 and 70-plus years, and about 150, 27 and 61 TCR-sequenced participants, respectively, were included in these subgroups.

Broader findings and caveats from the paper: Participants were mostly white British and included more females than males, and it was suggested by the authors that clonal diversity may have been underestimated. A significant rise in spike-specific TCR breadth and depth was observed after two AZD1222 doses relative to day 0 and relative to MenACWY recipients. Conclusions about previously exposed vaccinees were limited because only 6 or 7 AZD1222 recipients were SARS-CoV-2 seropositive at baseline. Reportedly, almost half of the unique spike-specific TCRs recognized epitopes lying outside the regions that are mutated in the B.1.351 and B.1.1.7 variants. No day 14 peak-response samples were available, so repertoires were characterized only after the peak T cell response. Vaccine-associated CD4 TCRs spanned the whole spike protein, with dominant responses in regions 160-218 and 743-854. The 56-69-year group was small, and its depth increase did not reach significance, likely because of low power.

The CDR3 regions of human TCRbeta chains were analyzed by immunosequencing. The authors' pipeline ran thus. Repertoire TCRs were matched against a reference library of SARS-CoV-2-specific TCRs generated with the MIRA antigen-specificity platform. Breadth was defined as the fraction of unique TCRs that were SARS-CoV-2-associated. Depth was defined as the fraction of total T cells that were SARS-CoV-2-associated. Using the MIRA data, each spike-specific TCR was mapped to the spike region that the TCR reacts to and placed in a CD4 or CD8 class. Log10-transformed breadth and depth values were compared by one-way ANOVA with Sidak's multiple comparisons tests. Sourced from immuneACCESS, this table was stored by TCRdb with only in-frame sequences that have V and J called. A share of the clones is absent; for the studies checked, an unresolved V gene accounts for under half, and the remainder has no known explanation. The V and J calls and clone size come from that table; D and trimming were worked out from the DNA. For this sample the table gives roughly 150,000 clones, of which about 88% were detected only once. The ten largest account for roughly 6.9% of the sample.

In light of the paper, this sample's time point label describes: sample from adult after SARS-CoV-2 infection, after symptom onset. A couple of convalescent COVID-19 patients, sampled after symptom onset from adults with prior SARS-CoV-2 infection, were also TCR-sequenced for comparison. CDR1 and CDR2, looked up from the germline V gene, are SGHVS and FQNEAQ. A distance of 11 bases separates the germline ends of V and J, which lose 2 bases and 1 base respectively. Measured from the cysteine to the phenylalanine, the CDR3 is 15 residues long. Just the 45-base CDR3 DNA is kept, in frame starting at base 1. Concerning this clone itself: The antigen it recognizes is unknown. The record has no base qualities; no much larger clone is one base away.

The sample was peripheral blood, taken after recovery from COVID-19. This TCR derives from an adult who had recovered from COVID-19. Rearrangement joined TRBV7-8 to TRBJ1-1, with no confident D gene call. The CDR3 in this case is CASSLLPVTNTEAFF. The DNA sequence follows: TGTGCCAGCAGCTTACTTCCGGTCACGAACACTGAAGCTTTCTTT. The CDR3 plus the reference TRBV7-8 and TRBJ1-1 genes for the other parts give the full variable domain: GAGVSQSPRYKVAKRGQDVALRCDPISGHVSLFWYQQALGQGPEFLTYFQNEAQLDKSGLPSDRFFAERPEGSVSTLKIQRTQQEDSAVYLCASSLLPVTNTEAFFGQGTRLTVV.